The clone carrying this T cell receptor (beta chain) was seen a single time. Generated by immunoSEQ multiplex PCR, the TCRdb table keeps only in-frame clones and is missing some. Of approximately 47,000 clones listed, 75% to 90% are singletons. The data are from a study of PD-L1 blockade in urothelial cancer. The overall study: As for prior chemotherapy regimens, patients had received 0 to 3. The authors examined blood 3 weeks (second dose) and 6 weeks after treatment start.

Time point defined: pretreatment peripheral blood. From germline, CDR1 is SGHKS and CDR2 YYEKEE (reference sequence). This CDR3 is built from 16 residues. The V and J ends lost 3 bases and 3 bases, in that order; junction bases with no gene match: 6. The chain recombines TRBV5-5 with TRBJ1-5, with 10 bases matching TRBD1. The clonotype comes from a man between 50 and 59 years old with urothelial cancer. The sequencing used PBMCs, collected around atezolizumab (anti-PD-L1) treatment. The CDR3 region has the DNA TGTGCCAGCAGCTCGGGACAGGGGAGTTCCAATCAGCCCCAGCATTTT. It specifies CASSSGQGSSNQPQHF.